Included here is one TCR beta chain sequence, with context. This sample stems from a study of blood T cell repertoires in COVID-19. Only in-frame clones appear in the TCRdb table, and some are missing; sequencing was by immunoSEQ multiplex PCR. The sample records around 300,000 clones, around 90% being singletons. The V gene's germline CDR1 is LNHDA and CDR2 SQIVND (reference sequence). With V trimmed by 9 bases and J by 2 bases, 3 bases remained unmatched. The CDR3 is 13 residues long. The chain uses TRBV19 and TRBJ2-1; 8 nucleotides align to TRBD2. The clonotype originates from a man aged 18 to 30 with active or convalescent COVID-19. Sequencing was carried out using peripheral blood. The CDR3: CASGGVAYNEQFF. The CDR3 DNA reads TGTGCCAGCGGGGGGGTCGCCTACAATGAGCAGTTCTTC. Combining the CDR3 with reference TRBV19 and TRBJ2-1 gives the whole variable domain DGGITQSPKYLFRKEGQNVTLSCEQNLNHDAMYWYRQDPGQGLRLIYYSQIVNDFQKGDIAEGYSVSREKKESFPLTVTSAQKNPTAFYLCASGGVAYNEQFFGPGTRLTVL.